The clone carrying this T cell receptor beta chain showed up just once. The data stem from a study of T cell changes during pregnancy in multiple sclerosis. Data came from immunoSEQ multiplex PCR; TCRdb stores just in-frame clones and leaves some out. This sample has approximately 44,000 clones, with 91% found just once. The trim removed 4 bases at V and 7 bases at J, leaving 14 bases unmatched. This CDR3 is 18 amino acids long. Germline-derived CDR1 and CDR2 are SQVTM and ANQGSEA. This chain uses TRBV29-1 with TRBJ2-1; 15 positions agree with TRBD2. This receptor was identified in a female donor with multiple sclerosis, enrolled in a pregnancy study. The sample here was CD4+ T cells from peripheral blood mononuclear cells, taken before pregnancy. The chain's CDR3 is CSVAPRGLAGGRGNEQFF. Written as DNA, the CDR3 is TGCAGCGTTGCCCCCCGTGGACTAGCGGGGGGGCGGGGTAATGAGCAGTTCTTC.